This TCR beta chain derives from a study of radiotherapy plus CTLA-4 blockade in lung cancer. Study-level points and caveats: Early blood T cell clone dynamics, with interferon-beta, were reported to best predict response.

About this clone: Its antigen is not identified. The junction and the germline gene differ at one end; a read error may be behind it.

Produced via immunoSEQ multiplex PCR; TCRdb's table is partial and in-frame only. The sample has some 78,000 clones; roughly 86% are singletons. The clonotype was recovered from a human donor with non-small cell lung cancer who had stable disease on radiotherapy plus ipilimumab. The sample was peripheral blood, taken from a patient treated with radiotherapy plus ipilimumab.

The CDR3 sequence: CASSLGGGQSTF. CDR3 sequence (DNA): TGTGCCAGCAGCTTGGGTGGGGGACAGTCGACTTTT. This sequence joins TRBV5-4 and TRBJ2-2; 7 bases are a match to TRBD1. The germline V gene encodes CDR1 SGHNT and CDR2 YYREEE (reference sequence). This CDR3 spans 12 amino acids.